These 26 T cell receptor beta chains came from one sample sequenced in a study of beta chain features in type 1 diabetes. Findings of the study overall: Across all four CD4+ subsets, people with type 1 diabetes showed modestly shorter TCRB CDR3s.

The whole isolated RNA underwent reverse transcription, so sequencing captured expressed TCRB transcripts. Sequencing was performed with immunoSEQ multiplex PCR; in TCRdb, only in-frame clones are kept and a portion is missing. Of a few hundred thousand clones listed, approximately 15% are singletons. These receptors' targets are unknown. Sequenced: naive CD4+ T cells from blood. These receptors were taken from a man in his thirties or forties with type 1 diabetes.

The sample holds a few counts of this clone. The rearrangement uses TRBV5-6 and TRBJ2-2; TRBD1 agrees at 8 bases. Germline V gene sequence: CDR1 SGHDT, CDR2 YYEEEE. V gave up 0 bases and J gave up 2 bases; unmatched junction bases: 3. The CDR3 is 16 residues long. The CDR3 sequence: CASSLDRGFNTGELFF. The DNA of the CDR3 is TGTGCCAGCAGCTTGGACAGGGGGTTTAACACCGGGGAGCTGTTTTTT.

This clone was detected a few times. The CDR3 DNA reads TGTGCCAGCAGCCTCGGCGGCCTGCAGGGGGGCTACACCTTC. It yields the protein CASSLGGLQGGYTF. This chain uses TRBV5-4 with TRBJ1-2, with a weak D call TRBD1 (6 bases). The CDR3 consists of 14 residues. Trimming cost V 4 bases and J 8 bases, with 18 bases left between them. CDR1 is SGHNT, CDR2 YYREEE, per germline (reference sequence).

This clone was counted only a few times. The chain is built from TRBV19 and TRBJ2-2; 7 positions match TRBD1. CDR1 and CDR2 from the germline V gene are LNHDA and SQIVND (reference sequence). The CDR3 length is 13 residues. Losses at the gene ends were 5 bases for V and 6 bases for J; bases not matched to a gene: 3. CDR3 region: CASSPQGAGELFF. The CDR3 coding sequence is TGTGCCAGTAGTCCTCAGGGGGCCGGGGAGCTGTTTTTT.

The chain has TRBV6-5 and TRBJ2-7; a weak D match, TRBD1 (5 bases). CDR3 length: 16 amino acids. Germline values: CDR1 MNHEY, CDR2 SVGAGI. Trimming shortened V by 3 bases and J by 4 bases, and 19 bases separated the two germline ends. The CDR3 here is CASSYNAGRLWYEQYF. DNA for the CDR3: TGTGCCAGCAGTTATAATGCAGGGCGCCTATGGTACGAGCAGTACTTC.

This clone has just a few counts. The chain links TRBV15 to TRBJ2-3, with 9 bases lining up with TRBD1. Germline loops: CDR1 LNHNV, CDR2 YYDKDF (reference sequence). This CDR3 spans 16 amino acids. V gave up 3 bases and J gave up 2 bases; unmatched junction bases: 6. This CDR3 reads CATSSWTGANTDTQYF. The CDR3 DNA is TGTGCCACCAGCAGCTGGACAGGGGCTAACACAGATACGCAGTATTTT. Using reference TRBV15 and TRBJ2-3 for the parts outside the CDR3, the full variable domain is DAMVIQNPRYQVTQFGKPVTLSCSQTLNHNVMYWYQQKSSQAPKLLFHYYDKDFNNEADTPDNFQSRRPNTSFCFLDIRSPGLGDTAMYLCATSSWTGANTDTQYFGPGTRLTVL.

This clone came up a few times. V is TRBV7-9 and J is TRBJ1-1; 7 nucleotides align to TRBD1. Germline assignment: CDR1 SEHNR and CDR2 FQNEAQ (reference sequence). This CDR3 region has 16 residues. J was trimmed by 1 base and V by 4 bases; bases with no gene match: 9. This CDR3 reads CASSSQGTRGNTEAFF. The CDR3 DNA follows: TGTGCCAGCAGCTCACAGGGGACTAGGGGGAACACTGAAGCTTTCTTT.

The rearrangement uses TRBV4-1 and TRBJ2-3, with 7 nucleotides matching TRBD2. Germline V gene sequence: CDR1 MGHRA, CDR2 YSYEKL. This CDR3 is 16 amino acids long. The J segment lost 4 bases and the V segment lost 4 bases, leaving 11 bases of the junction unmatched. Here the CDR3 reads CASSLLGAGRSDTQYF. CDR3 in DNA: TGCGCCAGCAGCCTCCTGGGAGCGGGAAGGTCAGATACGCAGTATTTT.

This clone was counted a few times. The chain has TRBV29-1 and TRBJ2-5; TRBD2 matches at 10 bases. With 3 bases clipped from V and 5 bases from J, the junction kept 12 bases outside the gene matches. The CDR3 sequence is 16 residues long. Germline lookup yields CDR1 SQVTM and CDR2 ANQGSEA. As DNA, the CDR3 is TGCAGCGTTGAGCCTAGCGGGAGTAATCCGTGGGAGACCCAGTACTTC. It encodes CSVEPSGSNPWETQYF.

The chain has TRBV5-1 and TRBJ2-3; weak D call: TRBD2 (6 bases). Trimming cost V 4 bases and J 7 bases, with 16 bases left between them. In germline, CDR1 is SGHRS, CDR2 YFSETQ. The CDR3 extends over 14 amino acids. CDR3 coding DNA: TGCGCCAGCAGCGCGCGGGACCCCTCAAATACGCAGTATTTT. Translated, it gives CASSARDPSNTQYF.

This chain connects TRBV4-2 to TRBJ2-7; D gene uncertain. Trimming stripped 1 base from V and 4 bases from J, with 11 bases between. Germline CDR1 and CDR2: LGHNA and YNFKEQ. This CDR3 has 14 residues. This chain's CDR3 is CASSQGHSKYEQYF. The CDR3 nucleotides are TGTGCCAGCAGCCAAGGTCACAGCAAATACGAGCAGTACTTC.

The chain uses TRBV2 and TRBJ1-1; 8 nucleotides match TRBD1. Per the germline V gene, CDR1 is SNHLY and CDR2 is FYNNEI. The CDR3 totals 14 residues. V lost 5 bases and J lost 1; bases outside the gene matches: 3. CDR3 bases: TGTGCCAGCAGTCCAGGGGGCCCGAACACTGAAGCTTTCTTT. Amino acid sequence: CASSPGGPNTEAFF.

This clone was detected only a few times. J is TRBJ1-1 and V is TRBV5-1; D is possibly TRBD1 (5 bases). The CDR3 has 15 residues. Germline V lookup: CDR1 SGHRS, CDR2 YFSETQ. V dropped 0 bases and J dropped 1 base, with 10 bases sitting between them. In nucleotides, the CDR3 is TGCGCCAGCAGCTTGGACGGAGGGGCGAACACTGAAGCTTTCTTT. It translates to CASSLDGGANTEAFF.

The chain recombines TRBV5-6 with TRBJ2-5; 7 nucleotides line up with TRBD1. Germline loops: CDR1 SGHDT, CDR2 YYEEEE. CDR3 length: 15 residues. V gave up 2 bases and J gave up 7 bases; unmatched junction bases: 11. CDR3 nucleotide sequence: TGTGCCAGCAGCTTTGGGGACAGACAGCCGGGGACCCAGTACTTC. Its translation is CASSFGDRQPGTQYF.

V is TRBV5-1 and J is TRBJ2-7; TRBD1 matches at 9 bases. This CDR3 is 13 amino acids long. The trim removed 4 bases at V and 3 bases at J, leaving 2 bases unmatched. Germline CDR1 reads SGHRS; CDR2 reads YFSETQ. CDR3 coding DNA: TGCGCCAGCAGCACGGGACAGGGCTACGAGCAGTACTTC. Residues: CASSTGQGYEQYF.

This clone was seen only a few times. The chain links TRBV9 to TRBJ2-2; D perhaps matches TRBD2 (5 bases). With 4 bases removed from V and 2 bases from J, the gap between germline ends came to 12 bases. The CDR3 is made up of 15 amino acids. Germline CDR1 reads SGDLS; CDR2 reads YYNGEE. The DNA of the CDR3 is TGTGCCAGCAGCTTAACTAGGCTTAACACCGGGGAGCTGTTTTTT. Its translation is CASSLTRLNTGELFF.

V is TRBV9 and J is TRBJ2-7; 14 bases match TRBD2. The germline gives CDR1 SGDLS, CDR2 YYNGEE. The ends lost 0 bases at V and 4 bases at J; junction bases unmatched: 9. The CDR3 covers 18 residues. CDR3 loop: CASSVGPGTSGSRYEQYF. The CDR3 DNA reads TGTGCCAGCAGCGTAGGTCCAGGGACTAGCGGGAGTAGGTACGAGCAGTACTTC.

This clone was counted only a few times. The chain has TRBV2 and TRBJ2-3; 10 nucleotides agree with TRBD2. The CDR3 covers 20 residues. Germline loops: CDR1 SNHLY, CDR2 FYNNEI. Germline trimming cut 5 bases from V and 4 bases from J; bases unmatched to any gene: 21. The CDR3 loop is CASSLFEALPGLASSDTQYF. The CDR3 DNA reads TGTGCCAGCAGTCTCTTCGAGGCCTTGCCGGGACTAGCGTCCTCAGATACGCAGTATTTT. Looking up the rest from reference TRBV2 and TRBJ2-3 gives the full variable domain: EPEVTQTPSHQVTQMGQEVILRCVPISNHLYFYWYRQILGQKVEFLVSFYNNEISEKSEIFDDQFSVERPDGSNFTLKIRSTKLEDSAMYFCASSLFEALPGLASSDTQYFGPGTRLTVL.

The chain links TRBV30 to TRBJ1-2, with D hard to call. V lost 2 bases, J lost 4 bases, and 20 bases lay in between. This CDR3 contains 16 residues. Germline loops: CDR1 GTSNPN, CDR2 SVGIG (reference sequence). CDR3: CAWSIYGDTEPYGYTF. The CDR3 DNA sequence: TGTGCCTGGAGTATTTACGGCGACACAGAACCCTATGGCTACACCTTC.

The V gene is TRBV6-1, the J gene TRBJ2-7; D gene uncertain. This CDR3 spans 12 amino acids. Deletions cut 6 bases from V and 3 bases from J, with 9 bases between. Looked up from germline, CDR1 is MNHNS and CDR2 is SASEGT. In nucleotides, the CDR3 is TGTGCCAGCAGAGCGAGCCTCTACGAGCAGTACTTC. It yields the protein CASRASLYEQYF.

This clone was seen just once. CDR3 protein: CASSLQGRDTQYF. The CDR3 bases are TGTGCCAGCAGCCTACAGGGTAGGGATACGCAGTATTTT. The V call is TRBV9, the J call TRBJ2-3; the D gene is possibly TRBD1 (6 bases). CDR1 is SGDLS, CDR2 YYNGEE, per germline. Trimming took 4 bases from V and 6 from J, leaving 12 bases between them. This CDR3 has 13 amino acids. Filled out from reference TRBV9 and TRBJ2-3, the complete variable domain reads DSGVTQTPKHLITATGQRVTLRCSPRSGDLSVYWYQQSLDQGLQFLIQYYNGEERAKGNILERFSAQQFPDLHSELNLSSLELGDSALYFCASSLQGRDTQYFGPGTRLTVL.

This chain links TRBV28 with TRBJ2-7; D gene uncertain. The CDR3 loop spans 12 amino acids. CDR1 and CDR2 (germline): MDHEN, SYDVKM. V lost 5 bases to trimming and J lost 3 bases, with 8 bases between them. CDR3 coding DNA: TGTGCCAGCAGTCTTAACATCTACGAGCAGTACTTC. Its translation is CASSLNIYEQYF.

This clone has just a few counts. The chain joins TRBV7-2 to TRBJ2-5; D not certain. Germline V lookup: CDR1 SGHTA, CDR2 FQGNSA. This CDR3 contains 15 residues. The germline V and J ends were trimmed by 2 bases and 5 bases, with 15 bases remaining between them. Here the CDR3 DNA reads TGTGCCAGCAGCTTAATGCAGGCTACCGCGGAGACCCAGTACTTC. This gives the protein CASSLMQATAETQYF.

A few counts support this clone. The CDR3 spells CASSSDRKGLFF. CDR3 bases: TGTGCCAGCAGCTCCGACAGGAAGGGACTGTTTTTT. The chain combines TRBV7-9 with TRBJ1-4, with a tentative D call TRBD1 (6 bases). Trimming shortened V by 4 bases and J by 13 bases, and 13 bases separated the two germline ends. The CDR3 length is 12 residues. CDR1 and CDR2 from the germline V gene are SEHNR and FQNEAQ (reference sequence).

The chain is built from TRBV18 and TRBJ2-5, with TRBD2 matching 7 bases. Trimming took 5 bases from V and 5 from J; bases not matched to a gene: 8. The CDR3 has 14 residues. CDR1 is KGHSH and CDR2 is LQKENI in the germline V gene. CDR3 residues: CASSAQEGGETQYF. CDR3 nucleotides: TGTGCCAGCTCAGCACAGGAGGGAGGGGAGACCCAGTACTTC.

CDR3 loop: CASTEGGHNTGELFF. The DNA of the CDR3 is TGTGCCAGCACCGAAGGAGGCCACAACACCGGGGAGCTGTTTTTT. This chain uses TRBV28 with TRBJ2-2; D might be TRBD2 (5 bases). V was cut by 7 bases and J by 2 bases, with 14 bases left in between. The CDR3 has 15 amino acids. CDR1 and CDR2 from the germline V gene are MDHEN and SYDVKM.

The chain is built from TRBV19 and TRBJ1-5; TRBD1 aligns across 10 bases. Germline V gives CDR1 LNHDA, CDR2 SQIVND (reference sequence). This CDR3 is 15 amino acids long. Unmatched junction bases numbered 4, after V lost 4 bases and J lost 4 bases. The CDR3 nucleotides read TGTGCCAGTAGTACCGGGACAGGGGTAAATCAGCCCCAGCATTTT. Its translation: CASSTGTGVNQPQHF.